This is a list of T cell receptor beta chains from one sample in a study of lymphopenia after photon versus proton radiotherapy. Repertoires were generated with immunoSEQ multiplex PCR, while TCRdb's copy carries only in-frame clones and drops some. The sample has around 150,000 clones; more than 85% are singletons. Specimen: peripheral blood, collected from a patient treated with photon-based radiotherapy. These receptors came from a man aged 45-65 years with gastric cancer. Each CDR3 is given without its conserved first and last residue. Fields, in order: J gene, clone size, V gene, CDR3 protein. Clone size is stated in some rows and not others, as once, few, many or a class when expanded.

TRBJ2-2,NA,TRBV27,ASSYLGLAPNTGELF
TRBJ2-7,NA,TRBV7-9,ASGTGVYEQY
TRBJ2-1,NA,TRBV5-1,ASSSQKTSGGGDEQF
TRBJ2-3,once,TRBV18,ASSPRFRSTDTQY
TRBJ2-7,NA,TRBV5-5,ASSFLGEQY
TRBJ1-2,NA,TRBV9,ASSVASGALGYT
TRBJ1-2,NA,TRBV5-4,ASSLGQTVEFGYT
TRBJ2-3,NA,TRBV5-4,ASSLKSGTDTQY
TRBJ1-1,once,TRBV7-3,ASSVQGAGEAF
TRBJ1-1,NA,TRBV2,ASITGTGGTEAF
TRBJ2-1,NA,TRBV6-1,ASSEAALPLENEQF
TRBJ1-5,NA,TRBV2,ASSGLIQPQH
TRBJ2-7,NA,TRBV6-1,ASVWGGTISDEQY
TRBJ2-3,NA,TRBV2,ASSGGLAGGTDTQY
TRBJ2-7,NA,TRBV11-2,ASSLGSTYEQY
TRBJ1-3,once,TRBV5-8,ASSPRWGSGNTIY
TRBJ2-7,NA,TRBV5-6,ASSLVYGTSRFYEQY
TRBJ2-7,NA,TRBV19,ASSIVGSGRIYEQY
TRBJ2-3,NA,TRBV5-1,ASSSDRENTDTQY
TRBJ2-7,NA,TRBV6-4,ASSALAGREQY
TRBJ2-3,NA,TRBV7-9,ASSLGDKAGSTDTQY
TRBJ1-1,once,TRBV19,ASSMSGYTEAF
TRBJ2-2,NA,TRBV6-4,ASSAGPDTGELF
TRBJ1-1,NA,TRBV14,ASSQEMQGANTEAF
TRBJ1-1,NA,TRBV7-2,ASSSSKGNTEAF
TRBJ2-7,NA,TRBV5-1,ASSLVGGQYEQY
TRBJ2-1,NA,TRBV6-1,ASSGSGLAANEQF
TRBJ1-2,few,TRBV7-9,ASSYRGNYGYT
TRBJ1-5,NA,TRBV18,ASSSSTGRPQH
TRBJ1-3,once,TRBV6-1,ASKEAYSGNTIY
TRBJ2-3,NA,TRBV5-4,ASSSGTQVPTDTQY
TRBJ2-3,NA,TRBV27,AIRGGPGTDTQY
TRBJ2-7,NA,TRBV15,ATSRDAATDRGLYEQY
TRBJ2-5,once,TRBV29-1,SVGPRLAEETQY
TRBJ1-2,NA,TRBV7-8,ASSLESLGDGYT
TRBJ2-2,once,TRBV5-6,ASSLWATGGTGELF
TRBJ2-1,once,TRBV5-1,ASSFSGRGTYNEQF
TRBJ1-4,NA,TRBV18,ASSPGQVNEKLF
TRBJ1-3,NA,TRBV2,ASIWDSGNTIY
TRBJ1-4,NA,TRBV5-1,ASREGTGNEKLF
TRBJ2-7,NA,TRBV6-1,ASSDPFILLREQY
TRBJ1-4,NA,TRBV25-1,ASSELGQGYNEKLF
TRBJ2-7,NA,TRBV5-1,ASSLGQPRSSYEQY
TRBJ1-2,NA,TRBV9,ASSLRDSNYGYT
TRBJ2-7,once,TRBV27,ASRTGSGSSYEQY
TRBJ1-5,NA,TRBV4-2,ASSHGTGGFQPQH
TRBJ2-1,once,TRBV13,ASSRDFEQF
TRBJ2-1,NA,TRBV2,ASSEAPPGGLYNEQF
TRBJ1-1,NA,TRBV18,ASSPIKDTEAF
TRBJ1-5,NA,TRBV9,ASSVDGRNNQPQH
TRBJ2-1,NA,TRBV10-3,AINPGTSGTIEQF
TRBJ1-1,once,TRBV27,ASLRASYRGLMAF
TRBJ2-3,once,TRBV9,ASSLTLSGITDTQY
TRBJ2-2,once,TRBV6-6,ASRRQGDTGELF